Listed below are T cell receptor beta chains from one sample, sequenced in a study of shared clonotypes between healthy human individuals. Method: immunoSEQ multiplex PCR; TCRdb's copy keeps in-frame clones and lacks some. The table includes approximately 700,000 clones, around 73% detected once. Material for sequencing was memory CD4+ T cells sorted from blood. Receptor source: a woman in her thirties in good health. The CDR3 runs from the conserved cysteine through the conserved F or W. Each record gives: V gene, D gene, J gene, CDR3 length, CDR3 protein. D genes are given only for firm matches.

TRBV5-1	.	TRBJ2-3	14	CASSIQGFTDTQYF
TRBV6-6	.	TRBJ1-1	16	CASSRGTRRMNTEAFF
TRBV6-5	.	TRBJ2-3	13	CASKESATDTQYF
TRBV28	.	TRBJ2-1	17	CASSSTGTSVSYNEQFF
TRBV4-1	.	TRBJ2-7	14	CASSPDSTNYEQYF
TRBV18	.	TRBJ1-4	13	CASSPLRAEKLFF
TRBV5-6	.	TRBJ2-1	14	CASSFGEERDEQFF
TRBV4-1	.	TRBJ1-5	14	CASSQDAGNQPQHF
TRBV5-1	TRBD2	TRBJ2-5	15	CASSLGPSGEETQYF
TRBV7-6	.	TRBJ2-2	13	CASSLGDMRELFF
TRBV7-3	TRBD1	TRBJ2-1	13	CASSPGTGAPQFF
TRBV10-3	.	TRBJ2-7	12	CAISETHYEQYF
TRBV11-2	.	TRBJ1-1	15	CASSSFYEGNTEAFF
TRBV7-3	.	TRBJ2-3	15	CASSFIGLSTDTQYF